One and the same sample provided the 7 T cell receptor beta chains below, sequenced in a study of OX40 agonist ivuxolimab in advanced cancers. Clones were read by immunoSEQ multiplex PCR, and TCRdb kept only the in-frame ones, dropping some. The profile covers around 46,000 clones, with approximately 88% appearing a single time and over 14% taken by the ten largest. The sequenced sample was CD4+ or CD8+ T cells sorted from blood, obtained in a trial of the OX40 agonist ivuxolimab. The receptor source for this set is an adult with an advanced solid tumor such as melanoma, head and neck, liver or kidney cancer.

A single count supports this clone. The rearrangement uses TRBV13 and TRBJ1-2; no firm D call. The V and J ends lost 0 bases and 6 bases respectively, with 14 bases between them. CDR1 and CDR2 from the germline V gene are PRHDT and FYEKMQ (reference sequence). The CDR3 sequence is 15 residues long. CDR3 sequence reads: CASSLGLRHPDGYTF. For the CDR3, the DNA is TGTGCCAGCAGCTTAGGCCTAAGGCACCCGGATGGCTACACCTTC.

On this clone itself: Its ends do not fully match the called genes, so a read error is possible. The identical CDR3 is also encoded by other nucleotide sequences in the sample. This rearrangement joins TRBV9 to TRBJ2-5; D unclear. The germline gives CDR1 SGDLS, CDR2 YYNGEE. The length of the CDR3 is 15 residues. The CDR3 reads CASSVFLDSPETQYF. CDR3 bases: TGTGCCAGCAGCGTATTTTTGGATTCCCCGGAGACCCAATACTTC.

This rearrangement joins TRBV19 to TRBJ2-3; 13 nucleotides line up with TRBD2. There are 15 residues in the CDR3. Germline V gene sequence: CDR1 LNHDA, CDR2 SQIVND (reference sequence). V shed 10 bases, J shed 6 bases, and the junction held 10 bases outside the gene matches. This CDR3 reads CATNAGTSGEDTQYF. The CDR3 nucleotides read TGTGCCACCAACGCCGGGACTAGCGGGGAGGATACGCAGTATTTT.

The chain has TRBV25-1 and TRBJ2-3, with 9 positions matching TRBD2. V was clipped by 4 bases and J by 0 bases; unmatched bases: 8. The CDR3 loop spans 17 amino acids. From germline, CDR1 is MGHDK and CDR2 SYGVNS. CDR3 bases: TGTGCCAGCAGTGGAGGCGGGAGGGGGTTTAGCACAGATACGCAGTATTTT. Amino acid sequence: CASSGGGRGFSTDTQYF.

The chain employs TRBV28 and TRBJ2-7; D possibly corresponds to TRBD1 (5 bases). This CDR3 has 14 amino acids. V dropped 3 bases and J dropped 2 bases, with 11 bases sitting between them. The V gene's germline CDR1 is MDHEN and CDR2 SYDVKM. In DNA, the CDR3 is TGTGCCAGCAGTTTCGGCAGGGCTACCTACGAGCAGTACTTC. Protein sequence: CASSFGRATYEQYF. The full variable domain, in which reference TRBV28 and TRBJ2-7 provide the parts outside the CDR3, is DVKVTQSSRYLVKRTGEKVFLECVQDMDHENMFWYRQDPGLGLRLIYFSYDVKMKEKGDIPEGYSVSREKKERFSLILESASTNQTSMYLCASSFGRATYEQYFGPGTRLTVT.

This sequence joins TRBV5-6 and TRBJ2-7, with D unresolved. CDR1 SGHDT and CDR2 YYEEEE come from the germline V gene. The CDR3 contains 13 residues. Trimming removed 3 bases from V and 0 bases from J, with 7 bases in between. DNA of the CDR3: TGTGCCAGCAGCTCATCAGACTCCTACGAGCAGTACTTC. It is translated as CASSSSDSYEQYF.

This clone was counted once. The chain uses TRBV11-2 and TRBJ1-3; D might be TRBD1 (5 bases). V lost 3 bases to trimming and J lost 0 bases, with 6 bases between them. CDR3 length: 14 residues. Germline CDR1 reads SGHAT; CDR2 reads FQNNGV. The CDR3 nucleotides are TGTGCCAGCAGCTTCGACAGCTCTGGAAACACCATATATTTT. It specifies CASSFDSSGNTIYF.